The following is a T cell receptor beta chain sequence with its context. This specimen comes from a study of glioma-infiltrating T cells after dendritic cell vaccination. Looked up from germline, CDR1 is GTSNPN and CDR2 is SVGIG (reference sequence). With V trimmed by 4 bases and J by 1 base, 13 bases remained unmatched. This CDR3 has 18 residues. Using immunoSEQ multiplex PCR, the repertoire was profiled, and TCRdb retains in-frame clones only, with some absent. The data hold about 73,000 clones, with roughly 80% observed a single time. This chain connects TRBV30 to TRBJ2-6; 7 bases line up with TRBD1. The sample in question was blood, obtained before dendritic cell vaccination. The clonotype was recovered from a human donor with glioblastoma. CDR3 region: CAWTLWGLQGSGANVLTF. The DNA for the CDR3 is TGTGCCTGGACCCTATGGGGGTTACAGGGGTCTGGGGCCAACGTCCTGACTTTC.